Below, 29 T cell receptor beta chains from the same sample are listed, as sequenced in a study of CD4 and CD8 cells across lung adenocarcinoma regions. TCRdb re-called the PCR reads with MiXCR, one entry per CDR3 protein. The sample includes roughly 6,000 distinct CDR3 sequences, about half of them seen just once. The source material was CD8+ T cells from the margin of a lung tumor. The receptors stem from a male donor with lung adenocarcinoma. The CD4 and CD8 labels of this study may be unreliable.

As for this clonotype: Given a much more abundant clone one base away, this may be a read error. J is TRBJ2-1 and V is TRBV11-1; D is possibly TRBD2 (5 bases). The germline V gene has CDR1 SGHAT and CDR2 FQDESV (reference sequence). V dropped 5 bases and J dropped 10 bases, with 18 bases sitting between them. The CDR3 has 14 residues. CDR3 in DNA: TGTGCCAGCAGCCTAACTCCTAGCCTCTACGAGCAGTTCTTC. Translated, it gives CASSLTPSLYEQFF. Variable domain in full (rest from reference TRBV11-1 and TRBJ2-1): EAEVAQSPRYKITEKSQAVAFWCDPISGHATLYWYRQILGQGPELLVQFQDESVVDDSQLPKDRFSAERLKGVDSTLKIQPAELGDSAMYLCASSLTPSLYEQFFGPGTRLTVL.

The sample holds a few counts of this clonotype. V and J are TRBV11-2 and TRBJ2-5; no firm D call. This CDR3 spans 13 amino acids. With 2 bases removed from V and 2 bases from J, the gap between germline ends came to 6 bases. Germline V gene lookup returns CDR1 SGHAT and CDR2 FQNNGV. This CDR3 is CASSLWRQETQYF. DNA of the CDR3: TGTGCCAGCAGCTTATGGAGACAAGAGACCCAGTACTTC.

This clonotype was observed at least ten times. This sequence joins TRBV6-1 and TRBJ2-5; D call uncertain. The J call may not be correct, given that the DNA end is closer to TRBJ2-7. Germline CDR1 and CDR2: MNHNS and SASEGT. The CDR3 contains 10 residues. The CDR3 coding sequence is TGTGCCAGCAGTGGATACGAGCAGTACTTC. Its protein product is CASSGYEQYF.

Concerning this clonotype itself: A read error may be the cause here, since a much bigger clone is one base away. V and J are TRBV6-1 and TRBJ2-1; unclear D gene. This CDR3 spans 11 amino acids. Germline lookup yields CDR1 MNHNS and CDR2 SASEGT. The germline V and J ends were trimmed by 8 bases and 10 bases, with 12 bases remaining between them. Here the CDR3 reads CASRGNYEQFF. The CDR3 region has the DNA TGTGCCAGCCGTGGGAACTACGAGCAGTTCTTC.

V is TRBV6-1 and J is TRBJ2-3; D may be TRBD1 (6 bases). The DNA end is more similar to TRBJ2-7, so the J call may be wrong. The CDR3 consists of 16 residues. Germline-derived CDR1 and CDR2 are MNHNS and SASEGT. CDR3 protein: CASSEARGQLTDTQYF. The CDR3 nucleotides are TGTGCCAGCAGTGAAGCCCGAGGACAGCTCACAGATACGCAGTACTTC.

The rearrangement uses TRBV27 and TRBJ2-4; possibly TRBD2 for D (5 bases). The CDR3 length is 16 residues. Germline V gives CDR1 MNHEY, CDR2 SMNVEV (reference sequence). The V and J ends lost 6 bases and 3 bases respectively, with 18 bases between them. This chain's CDR3 is CASRKQGLSNKNIQYF. The CDR3, as DNA: TGTGCCAGCAGAAAACAAGGACTGTCCAACAAAAACATTCAGTACTTC.

The chain joins TRBV27 to TRBJ1-1, with D perhaps matching TRBD1 (6 bases). The CDR3 has 13 residues. V was clipped by 8 bases and J by 3 bases, with 13 bases between them. CDR1 is MNHEY, CDR2 SMNVEV, per germline (reference sequence). CDR3 amino acids: CASGGGAYTEAFF. In DNA, the CDR3 is TGTGCCAGCGGGGGGGGGGCATACACTGAAGCTTTCTTT.

The V gene is TRBV20-1, the J gene TRBJ2-1; D might be TRBD2 (6 bases). Germline lookup yields CDR1 DFQATT and CDR2 SNEGSKA (reference sequence). Deletions cut 0 bases from V and 5 bases from J, with 11 bases between. The CDR3 sequence is 14 residues long. The CDR3 region is CSARDFTSHNEQFF. The CDR3 nucleotides read TGCAGTGCTAGAGATTTTACTAGCCACAATGAGCAGTTCTTC.

This chain joins TRBV6-1 and TRBJ1-4; 9 nucleotides align to TRBD1. There are 13 residues in the CDR3. Trimming cost V 9 bases and J 6 bases; bases outside gene matches: 5. In germline, CDR1 is MNHNS, CDR2 SASEGT. The CDR3 protein is CASNRGHDEKLFF. The CDR3 DNA reads TGTGCCAGTAACAGGGGGCACGATGAAAAACTGTTTTTT.

The chain has TRBV27 and TRBJ2-7; D remains unclear. The germline CDR1 and CDR2 sequences are MNHEY and SMNVEV (reference sequence). V was shortened by 5 bases and J by 1 base, with 12 bases between the two germline ends. This CDR3 region has 14 residues. The CDR3 region is CASSKRPSSYEQYF. CDR3 DNA: TGTGCCAGCAGTAAGCGACCGAGTTCCTACGAGCAGTACTTC.

This clonotype was observed a handful of times. The chain carries TRBV4-1 and TRBJ2-3; TRBD1 matches at 7 bases. Trimming at V came to 4 bases and at J to 1 base, leaving 8 bases not matched to a gene. The CDR3 contains 16 residues. Germline V gene sequence: CDR1 MGHRA, CDR2 YSYEKL. The CDR3 bases are TGCGCCAGCAGCCCGAACCGGGACAGCCGCACAGATACGCAGTATTTT. Protein product: CASSPNRDSRTDTQYF.

This chain joins TRBV6-1 and TRBJ2-5; D might be TRBD2 (5 bases). Germline-derived CDR1 and CDR2 are MNHNS and SASEGT. This CDR3 is built from 16 residues. V was clipped by 2 bases and J by 11 bases, with 24 bases between them. Written as DNA, the CDR3 is TGTGCCAGCAGTGAACAGGTTCCGGGGTTGGTTGGTGAGCAGTACTTC. Protein: CASSEQVPGLVGEQYF.

This clonotype came up a few times. The V call is TRBV5-4, the J call TRBJ1-1; unclear D gene. CDR1 SGHNT and CDR2 YYREEE come from the germline V gene (reference sequence). This CDR3 has 13 residues. Trimming removed 4 bases from V and 0 bases from J, with 7 bases in between. The CDR3 protein is CASSASLNTEAFF. The CDR3 DNA reads as TGTGCCAGCAGCGCGTCTTTGAACACTGAAGCTTTCTTT.

A few counts support this clonotype. This sequence joins TRBV10-2 and TRBJ2-1, with TRBD1 matching over 9 bases. The assigned J gene may be wrong: the sequence end matches TRBJ2-7 better. Looked up from germline, CDR1 is WSHSY and CDR2 is SAAADI. This CDR3 contains 14 residues. CDR3 sequence: CASALDRGGYEQYV. CDR3 DNA: TGCGCCAGCGCTCTGGACAGGGGTGGCTACGAGCAGTACGTC.

This chain uses TRBV27 with TRBJ2-3, with TRBD2 as a possible D gene (6 bases). Trimming took 3 bases from V and 0 from J, leaving 10 bases between them. The germline V gene encodes CDR1 MNHEY and CDR2 SMNVEV (reference sequence). The CDR3 runs to 15 residues. The CDR3 is CASSFLAVSTDTQYF. The CDR3 DNA is TGTGCCAGCAGTTTCTTAGCGGTTAGCACAGATACGCAGTATTTT.

The rearrangement joins TRBV28 to TRBJ2-1, with 12 bases identical to TRBD2. V lost 3 bases to trimming and J lost 6 bases; unmatched junction nucleotides: 6. The CDR3 runs to 16 residues. The germline V gene encodes CDR1 MDHEN and CDR2 SYDVKM. The CDR3 sequence is CASSFLAGGPFNEQFF. The CDR3 DNA reads TGTGCCAGCAGTTTCCTAGCGGGAGGGCCCTTCAATGAGCAGTTCTTC.

J is TRBJ2-1 and V is TRBV10-2; 10 bases agree with TRBD2. The end of the DNA is better explained by TRBJ2-5, so the J call may be wrong. The CDR3 is 13 amino acids. Germline loops: CDR1 WSHSY, CDR2 SAAADI. CDR3 region: CASKASGSETQYF. CDR3 nucleotides: TGCGCCAGCAAGGCTAGCGGGAGTGAGACCCAGTACTTC.

DNA for the CDR3: TGTGCCAGCGGAAATCTAGAAACAGATACGCAGTATTTT. This translates into CASGNLETDTQYF. V and J are TRBV6-1 and TRBJ2-3, with D uncertain. The CDR3 contains 13 residues. Trimming took off 8 bases at V and 3 bases at J, with 12 bases between the two ends. The germline CDR1 and CDR2 sequences are MNHNS and SASEGT.

This chain uses TRBV4-1 with TRBJ2-5, with D perhaps matching TRBD1 or TRBD2 (7 bases each). The DNA end favors TRBJ2-7, so the J call may be wrong. Per the germline V gene, CDR1 is MGHRA and CDR2 is YSYEKL. The CDR3 sequence is 16 residues long. CDR3 in DNA: TGCGCCAGCAGCCAAGCGGGGGGCCAGGGGGTCTACGAGCAGTACTTC. Its translation: CASSQAGGQGVYEQYF.

CDR3 amino acids: CASTPSTGIYEQFF. In DNA, the CDR3 is TGTGCCAGCACCCCTTCGACAGGGATTTACGAGCAGTTCTTC. J is TRBJ2-1 and V is TRBV12-3 or TRBV12-4; 7 nucleotides align to TRBD1. The CDR3 runs to 14 residues. J lost 10 bases, V lost 7 bases, and 13 bases had no gene match.

The chain has TRBV27 and TRBJ2-6; 10 bases match TRBD1. Germline CDR1 and CDR2: MNHEY and SMNVEV (reference sequence). The CDR3 is 19 amino acids. V was pared by 2 bases and J by 4 bases, with 11 bases of the junction left unmatched. The CDR3 here is CASSLRDRGTFTGANVLTF. DNA of the CDR3: TGTGCCAGCAGTTTAAGGGACAGGGGTACTTTCACCGGGGCCAACGTCCTGACTTTC.

The V gene is TRBV27, the J gene TRBJ2-2; D not certain. V was clipped by 6 bases and J by 5 bases, with 10 bases between them. The CDR3 extends over 13 amino acids. The germline gives CDR1 MNHEY, CDR2 SMNVEV (reference sequence). The CDR3 region has the DNA TGTGCCAGCAGCTCCTTGCGGACCGGGGAGCTGTTTTTT. Translation: CASSSLRTGELFF.

The chain uses TRBV6-4 and TRBJ2-3; 8 bases agree with TRBD1. The CDR3 length is 14 residues. Germline V gene data show CDR1 as MRHNA and CDR2 as SNTAGT. V dropped 6 bases and J dropped 3; count of bases not matched to a gene: 5. The CDR3 DNA reads TGTGCCAGCAGCGGACAGGGTGGGACAGATACGCAGTATTTT. Its translation: CASSGQGGTDTQYF.

To note about this clonotype: One junction end disagrees with the germline gene, perhaps due to a read error. The chain has TRBV10-1 and TRBJ2-3, with D possibly matching TRBD1 (5 bases). The germline CDR1 and CDR2 sequences are WNHNN and SYGVQD (reference sequence). This CDR3 is built from 15 residues. The CDR3 region has the DNA TGCGCCAGCAGTGAGGGGGCGTACGCCGAAAATATGCAGTACTTT. Protein product: CASSEGAYAENMQYF.

Relative to its sample, this clonotype is medium-sized (0.01 to 0.1%). The chain couples TRBV10-1 to TRBJ2-1; D remains unclear. The CDR3 is made up of 15 amino acids. Deletions cut 10 bases from V and 3 bases from J, with 19 bases between. Germline CDR1 and CDR2: WNHNN and SYGVQD (reference sequence). CDR3 DNA sequence: TGCGCCAAAAACACAGACCCGTCTCTCTACAATGAGCAGTTCTTC. It codes for CAKNTDPSLYNEQFF.

This clonotype was recorded only once. This chain connects TRBV6-1 to TRBJ2-3, with TRBD2 as a possible D gene (5 bases). The V and J ends lost 6 bases and 5 bases respectively, with 15 bases between them. Germline CDR1 reads MNHNS; CDR2 reads SASEGT. CDR3 size: 14 residues. The CDR3 DNA sequence: TGTGCCAGCAGCGAAAACCCGGGGATAGATACGCAGTATTTT. Translating gives CASSENPGIDTQYF.

This sequence joins TRBV6-1 and TRBJ2-1, with a tentative D call TRBD2 (5 bases). The CDR3 has 15 residues. Germline CDR1 and CDR2: MNHNS and SASEGT. Trimming shortened V by 1 base and J by 4 bases, and 11 bases separated the two germline ends. The DNA for the CDR3 is TGTGCCAGCAGTGAAGTTATTAGCGATTACAATGAGCAGTTCTTC. This encodes CASSEVISDYNEQFF.

In regard to this clonotype: The junction does not match germline at one end; this may be a read error. V usage is TRBV25-1 and J usage is TRBJ2-1, with 7 bases identical to TRBD1. The CDR3 contains 15 residues. Germline V gene sequence: CDR1 MGHDK, CDR2 SYGVNS. The DNA for the CDR3 is TGTGCCAGCATAAGTTACGGGACAGAAAACAATGAGCAGTATTTC. It yields the protein CASISYGTENNEQYF.

The rearrangement uses TRBV6-1 and TRBJ1-6; D uncertain. Per germline, CDR1 MNHNS and CDR2 SASEGT. This CDR3 is built from 12 residues. The V end was cut by 1 base, the J end by 6 bases, with 1 base between. Written as DNA, the CDR3 is TGTGCCAGCAGTGAAGGTAATTCACCCCTCCACTTT. Its translation is CASSEGNSPLHF.